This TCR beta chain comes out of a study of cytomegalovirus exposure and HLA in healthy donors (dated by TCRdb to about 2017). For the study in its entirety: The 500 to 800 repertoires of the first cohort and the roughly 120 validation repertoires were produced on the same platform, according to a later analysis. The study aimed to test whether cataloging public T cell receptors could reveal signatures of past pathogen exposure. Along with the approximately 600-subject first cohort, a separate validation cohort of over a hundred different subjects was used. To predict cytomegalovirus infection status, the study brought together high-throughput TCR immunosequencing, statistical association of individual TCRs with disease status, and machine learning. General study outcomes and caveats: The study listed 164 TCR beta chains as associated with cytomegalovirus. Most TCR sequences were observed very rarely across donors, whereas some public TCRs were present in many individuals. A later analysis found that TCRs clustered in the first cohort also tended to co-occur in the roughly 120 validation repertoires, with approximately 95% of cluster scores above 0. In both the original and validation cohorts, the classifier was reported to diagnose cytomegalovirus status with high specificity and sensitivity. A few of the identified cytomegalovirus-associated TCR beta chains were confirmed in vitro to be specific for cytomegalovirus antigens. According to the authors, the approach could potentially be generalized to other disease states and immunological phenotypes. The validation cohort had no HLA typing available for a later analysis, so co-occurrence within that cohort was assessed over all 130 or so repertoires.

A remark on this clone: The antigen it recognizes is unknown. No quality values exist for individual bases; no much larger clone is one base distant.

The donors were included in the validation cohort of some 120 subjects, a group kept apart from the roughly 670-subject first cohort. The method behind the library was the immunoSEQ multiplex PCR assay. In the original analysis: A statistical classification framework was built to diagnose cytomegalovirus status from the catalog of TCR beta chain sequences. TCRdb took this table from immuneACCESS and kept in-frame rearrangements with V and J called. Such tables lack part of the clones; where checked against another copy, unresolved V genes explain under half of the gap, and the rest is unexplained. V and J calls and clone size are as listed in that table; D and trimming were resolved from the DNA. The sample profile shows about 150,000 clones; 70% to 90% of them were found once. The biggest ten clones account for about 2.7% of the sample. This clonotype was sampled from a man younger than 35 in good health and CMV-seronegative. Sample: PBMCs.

The CDR3: CASSPTGFSGNTIYF. The DNA reads as follows: TGTGCCAGCAGCCCTACAGGGTTCTCTGGAAACACCATATATTTT. The chain joins TRBV9 to TRBJ1-3, and perhaps TRBD1 as D gene, on 6 matching bases. Spanning cysteine to phenylalanine, the CDR3 consists of 15 amino acids. The sequence is cut down to CDR3 DNA, 45 bases in frame from base 1. V drops 4 bases and J drops 0 bases, leaving 11 bases in between. CDR1 is given as SGDLS and CDR2 as YYNGEE, both from the germline V gene.